The 10 T cell receptor beta chains presented below share a single source sample, sequenced in a study of shared T cell receptors in the human thymus. Generated by immunoSEQ multiplex PCR, the TCRdb table keeps only in-frame clones and is missing some. The sample has over 450,000 clones, more than 75% seen once. The data were also submitted as part of a second study, on human thymus T cells.

The sequencing input was thymocytes. The receptors shown here come from a boy in the first two years of life with a congenital heart defect.

This CDR3 is CASSIVAETYEQYF. CDR3 nucleotide sequence: TGTGCCAGTAGTATAGTCGCGGAAACCTACGAGCAGTACTTC. The rearrangement uses TRBV19 and TRBJ2-7; D is uncertain. Trimming shortened V by 1 base and J by 2 bases, and 9 bases separated the two germline ends. CDR1 and CDR2 (germline): LNHDA, SQIVND (reference sequence). The CDR3 is made up of 14 amino acids.

This clone was picked up a small number of times. The rearrangement links TRBV5-8 to TRBJ2-7, with a weak D call TRBD1 (5 bases). V dropped 2 bases and J dropped 6 bases, with 12 bases sitting between them. The germline V gene has CDR1 SGHTS and CDR2 YDEGEE. The CDR3 runs 13 residues. The CDR3 spells CASSFGRAGEQYF. The DNA for the CDR3 is TGTGCCAGCAGCTTCGGCAGGGCTGGCGAGCAGTACTTC.

The rearrangement uses TRBV10-1 and TRBJ2-1; the D gene is possibly TRBD1 (6 bases). Trimming pared 2 bases from V and 2 bases from J, leaving 16 bases between. The CDR3 spans 17 residues. Per germline, CDR1 WNHNN and CDR2 SYGVQD (reference sequence). The CDR3 bases are TGCGCCAGCAGTGAGAGGGAAGCGGACAGCACCTACAATGAGCAGTTCTTC. Amino acids: CASSEREADSTYNEQFF.

The genes are TRBV6-5 and TRBJ2-7; 9 bases match TRBD1. The CDR3 has 15 amino acids. With V trimmed by 5 bases and J by 5 bases, 10 bases remained unmatched. Germline CDR1 is MNHEY and CDR2 is SVGAGI. The CDR3 loop is CASSAPGTGHHEQYF. The CDR3 coding sequence is TGTGCCAGCAGTGCCCCCGGGACAGGGCACCACGAGCAGTACTTC.

This clone was found once. This rearrangement joins TRBV28 to TRBJ2-7, with 7 bases identical to TRBD2. This CDR3 is 15 amino acids long. Germline-derived CDR1 and CDR2 are MDHEN and SYDVKM. Losses at the gene ends were 8 bases for V and 3 bases for J; bases not matched to a gene: 13. The chain's CDR3 is CASVRRGDFGYEQYF. CDR3 bases: TGTGCCAGCGTTCGTCGGGGGGATTTCGGCTACGAGCAGTACTTC.

The chain links TRBV6-4 to TRBJ2-1, with 7 positions matching TRBD1. Per the germline V gene, CDR1 is MRHNA and CDR2 is SNTAGT. The CDR3 has 16 amino acids. J gave up 5 bases and V 2 bases, and 9 bases lay outside the gene matches. CDR3 DNA: TGTGCCAGCAGTGACACCACTCTAGACAGGGACAATGAGCAGTTCTTC. This gives the protein CASSDTTLDRDNEQFF.

This chain links TRBV29-1 with TRBJ1-2, with D hard to call. Per the germline V gene, CDR1 is SQVTM and CDR2 is ANQGSEA. The CDR3 spans 11 residues. Deletions cut 6 bases from V and 6 bases from J, with 11 bases between. The CDR3 nucleotides read TGCAGCGTGGCCCGTCCCGATGGCTACACCTTC. It encodes CSVARPDGYTF.

This clone was detected once. This chain connects TRBV2 to TRBJ1-2; a possible D gene is TRBD1 (6 bases). The CDR3 is 14 amino acids. In germline, CDR1 is SNHLY, CDR2 FYNNEI. V was clipped by 6 bases and J by 1 base, with 12 bases between them. CDR3 sequence (DNA): TGTGCCAGCAGGAGCACAGGGAATAACTATGGCTACACCTTC. Its translation is CASRSTGNNYGYTF. The whole variable domain, filled in from reference TRBV2 and TRBJ1-2, reads EPEVTQTPSHQVTQMGQEVILRCVPISNHLYFYWYRQILGQKVEFLVSFYNNEISEKSEIFDDQFSVERPDGSNFTLKIRSTKLEDSAMYFCASRSTGNNYGYTFGSGTRLTVV.

This sequence joins TRBV28 and TRBJ2-5; D is unclear. Germline loops: CDR1 MDHEN, CDR2 SYDVKM. Between the trimmed V and J ends, which lost 6 bases and 4 bases, there was a span of 12 bases. The CDR3 has 13 amino acids. The CDR3 bases are TGTGCCAGCAGGATTAGCAATCGAGAGACCCAGTACTTC. Its protein is CASRISNRETQYF. Drawing the rest from reference TRBV28 and TRBJ2-5, the complete variable domain is DVKVTQSSRYLVKRTGEKVFLECVQDMDHENMFWYRQDPGLGLRLIYFSYDVKMKEKGDIPEGYSVSREKKERFSLILESASTNQTSMYLCASRISNRETQYFGPGTRLLVL.

This chain links TRBV19 with TRBJ2-7; D is ambiguous. The germline V gene has CDR1 LNHDA and CDR2 SQIVND (reference sequence). Trimming left V 2 bases short and J 3 bases short, with 8 bases between. There are 13 residues in the CDR3. The CDR3 sequence is CASSIIPGYEQYF. The CDR3 DNA follows: TGTGCCAGTAGTATAATCCCGGGCTACGAGCAGTACTTC.